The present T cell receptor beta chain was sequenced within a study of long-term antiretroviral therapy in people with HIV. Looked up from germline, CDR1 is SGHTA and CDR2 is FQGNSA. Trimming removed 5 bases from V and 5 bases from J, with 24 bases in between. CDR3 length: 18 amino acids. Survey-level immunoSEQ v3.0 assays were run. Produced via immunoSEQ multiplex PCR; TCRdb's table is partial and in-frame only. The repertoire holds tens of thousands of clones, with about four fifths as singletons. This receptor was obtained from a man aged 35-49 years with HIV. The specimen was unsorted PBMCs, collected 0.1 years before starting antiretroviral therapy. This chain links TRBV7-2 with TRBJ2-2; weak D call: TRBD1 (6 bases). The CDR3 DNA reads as TGTGCCAGCAGCCCTCAATCAGGGGCAGGCAAAAGGACCGGGGAGCTGTTTTTT. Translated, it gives CASSPQSGAGKRTGELFF.